The sample holds one count of the clone carrying this T cell receptor beta chain. Its specificity is not known. The data belong to a study of cytomegalovirus exposure and HLA in healthy donors. Findings of the study overall: For TCR beta chains, V- and J-gene trimming was later linked to a missense DCLRE1C variant.

The PCR was carried out with 60 Vbeta primers and 13 Jbeta primers. The protocol was immunoSEQ multiplex PCR, while the TCRdb copy is restricted to in-frame clones and leaves out a portion. The sample records roughly 120,000 clones, under 85% being singletons. Germline loops: CDR1 MNHNS, CDR2 SASEGT. The CDR3 runs to 14 residues. Trimming pared 6 bases from V and 1 base from J, leaving 9 bases between. The sequence was obtained from a woman aged 40-49 years in good health and CMV-seropositive. The genes are TRBV6-1 and TRBJ2-2; D possibly corresponds to TRBD1 (6 bases). The sequencing input was PBMCs. CDR3 region: CASRRGRNTGELFF. The CDR3 DNA reads TGTGCCAGCAGGAGGGGGAGGAACACCGGGGAGCTGTTTTTT.